This is a list of T cell receptor beta chains from one sample in a study of shared clonotypes between healthy human individuals. Here immunoSEQ multiplex PCR was the method, and the copy in TCRdb shows in-frame clones only, minus some. Among some 2,500,000 clones listed, 93% were seen once. The sample taken for sequencing was naive CD4+ T cells from PBMCs. These receptors originate from a man aged 18 to 35 in good health. Some clones in this sample may be carry-over from other donors' samples. CDR3s include the opening cysteine and the closing phenylalanine or tryptophan. The D gene is left open where the match is weak. Some rows mark clone size as missing; the rest say once, few, many or name a class of expanded clone.

abundance,d_gene,v_gene,j_gene,CDR3aa,CDR3nt
.,.,TRBV15,TRBJ1-5,CATSVRRGSNQPQHF,TGTGCCACCAGCGTACGCAGGGGTAGCAATCAGCCCCAGCATTTT
.,.,TRBV5-4,TRBJ1-2,CASSQVGQGYGYTF,TGTGCCAGCAGCCAAGTGGGGCAGGGCTATGGCTACACCTTC
.,TRBD1,TRBV6-5,TRBJ1-6,CASSSETGGVSPLHF,TGTGCCAGCAGTTCGGAGACAGGGGGCGTTTCACCCCTCCACTTT
.,TRBD1,TRBV2,TRBJ1-1,CASRDRGSEAFF,TGTGCCAGCAGAGACAGGGGCTCTGAAGCTTTCTTT
.,TRBD1,TRBV4-1,TRBJ2-3,CASSQDRGQGDTQYF,TGCGCCAGCAGCCAAGACAGGGGGCAAGGAGATACGCAGTATTTT
.,TRBD2,TRBV14,TRBJ2-5,CASSSLAGPQETQYF,TGTGCCAGCAGCTCACTAGCGGGCCCGCAAGAGACCCAGTACTTC
.,.,TRBV7-9,TRBJ2-5,CASSLVRNQETQYF,TGTGCCAGCAGCTTAGTGAGGAACCAAGAGACCCAGTACTTC
.,TRBD2,TRBV5-1,TRBJ2-5,CASSHGLAELQETQYF,TGCGCCAGCAGCCACGGACTAGCGGAGTTACAAGAGACCCAGTACTTC
.,.,TRBV28,TRBJ1-2,CASSLNGDGYTF,TGTGCCAGCAGTTTAAATGGGGATGGCTACACCTTC
once,.,TRBV4-1,TRBJ2-3,CASSQELRGTDTQYF,TGCGCCAGCAGCCAAGAGTTGAGGGGCACAGATACGCAGTATTTT
.,TRBD1,TRBV18,TRBJ2-7,CASSPGQVSYEQYF,TGTGCCAGCTCGCCCGGACAGGTTTCCTACGAGCAGTACTTC
.,TRBD1,TRBV10-3,TRBJ1-6,CAISGDRERSSPLHF,TGTGCCATCAGTGGGGACAGGGAACGGAGCTCACCCCTCCACTTT
.,.,TRBV5-1,TRBJ2-5,CASSLETTQETQYF,TGCGCCAGCAGCTTGGAGACTACCCAAGAGACCCAGTACTTC
.,.,TRBV5-6,TRBJ2-6,CASSLGPSSGANVLTF,TGTGCCAGCAGCTTGGGACCGTCCTCTGGGGCCAACGTCCTGACTTTC
.,.,TRBV29-1,TRBJ2-3,CSVHGNTDTQYF,TGCAGCGTTCACGGGAACACAGATACGCAGTATTTT
once,.,TRBV7-3,TRBJ2-7,CASSQTGREQYF,TGTGCCAGCAGCCAAACGGGCCGTGAGCAGTACTTC
.,.,TRBV6-5,TRBJ2-1,CASSYSNEQFF,TGTGCCAGCAGTTACTCAAATGAGCAGTTCTTC
.,.,TRBV5-1,TRBJ2-3,CASSFSGPIGPDTQYF,TGCGCCAGCAGCTTCAGTGGTCCGATTGGTCCAGATACGCAGTATTTT
.,TRBD2,TRBV5-1,TRBJ2-1,CASSLLAGEGNEQFF,TGCGCCAGCAGCTTACTAGCGGGAGAGGGAAATGAGCAGTTCTTC
.,.,TRBV5-8,TRBJ2-2,CASTRRAGELFF,TGTGCCAGCACCCGGAGGGCCGGGGAGCTGTTTTTT
.,.,TRBV5-5,TRBJ1-5,CASSPRPAANQPQHF,TGTGCCAGCAGCCCACGCCCGGCAGCGAATCAGCCCCAGCATTTT
.,.,TRBV10-2,TRBJ1-4,CASWSPGGPGEKLFF,TGCGCCAGCTGGAGTCCTGGGGGACCCGGGGAAAAACTGTTTTTT
.,TRBD2,TRBV7-3,TRBJ2-1,CASSVGTSGGYNEQFF,TGTGCCAGCAGCGTTGGAACTAGCGGGGGCTACAATGAGCAGTTCTTC
.,.,TRBV21-1,TRBJ2-7,CASNGIRVNEQYF,TGTGCCAGCAACGGGATCAGGGTCAACGAGCAGTACTTC
.,.,TRBV5-6,TRBJ2-2,CASSPYRVRAGELFF,TGTGCCAGCAGCCCTTACAGGGTGAGGGCCGGGGAGCTGTTTTTT
.,.,TRBV30,TRBJ2-7,CAWSPTREHEQYF,TGTGCCTGGAGTCCGACTAGAGAGCACGAGCAGTACTTC
.,.,TRBV28,TRBJ1-4,CASKPAGTGNEKLFF,TGTGCCAGCAAACCCGCCGGGACGGGTAATGAAAAACTGTTTTTT
once,TRBD2,TRBV5-1,TRBJ2-7,CASSFNSGSLAYEQYF,TGCGCCAGCAGCTTTAACAGCGGGAGCCTCGCCTACGAGCAGTACTTC
.,.,TRBV19,TRBJ1-4,CASSIFPTAEKLFF,TGTGCCAGTAGTATCTTTCCGACGGCGGAAAAACTGTTTTTT